In this sample, the clone carrying this T cell receptor (beta chain) turned up many times. Antigen: not known. The entry originates in a study of metastatic and nonmetastatic thyroid tumors. Study-level background: Blood and tumor or nodule tissue repertoires from malignant and benign thyroid patients were compared.

The study's findings and limits: Significantly greater TCR beta diversity was reportedly found in malignant thyroid tumors than in benign nodules (in blood and tumor).

The CDR3 loop spans 15 amino acids. The trim removed 5 bases at V and 0 bases at J, leaving 7 bases unmatched. Germline V gene sequence: CDR1 MNHNS, CDR2 SASEGT. Thyroid surgery took place with no prior treatment in any patient. Methods used by the authors: To classify distant metastasis in papillary thyroid cancer, a model was built from CDR3 differences across clinicopathological groups. From the PCR reads, TCRdb re-called clones with MiXCR. The V and J calls were not made by the authors but by TCRdb's processing. Counted here are roughly 98,000 clones, 14% to 15% occurring once; the ten biggest clones make up roughly 3.9%.

The chain links TRBV6-1 to TRBJ2-7; 7 bases fit TRBD1. The sequenced material came from blood. This TCR came from a female donor with papillary thyroid cancer or a benign thyroid nodule (not recorded which). Some clones in this sample may be carry-over from other donors' samples. The CDR3 region is CASSPQGRSSYEQYF. The DNA of the CDR3 is TGTGCCAGCAGTCCACAGGGGCGGAGCTCCTACGAGCAGTACTTC.